This T cell receptor (beta chain) is from a study of T-cell memory formation after mild COVID-19. Using its own MiXCR run on the 5' RACE reads, TCRdb lists one record per CDR3 protein. The table has some 440,000 distinct CDR3 sequences, approximately 23% seen once. Study conclusions and caveats: Clones that contracted clustered mainly in CM and EM if CD4+ and in EMRA if CD8+. The authors left the SARS-CoV-2 specificity of second-wave clones peaking on day 37 unconfirmed. Memory sampled before infection contained some responding clones, suggesting cross-reactive memory joined.

As concerns this clonotype: No antigen is known for it.

Unmatched junction bases numbered 7, after V lost 7 bases and J lost 6 bases. Germline V gene data show CDR1 as SGHDT and CDR2 as YYEEEE. There are 14 residues in the CDR3. This TCR was sampled from an adult woman who had mild COVID-19 (a few samples of this study predate the infection). Cell type and time point are not known. The rearrangement uses TRBV5-6 and TRBJ2-1, with 10 nucleotides matching TRBD2. Sequencing was performed on PBMCs or a T cell subset sorted from them (not recorded which). In nucleotides, the CDR3 is TGTGCCAGCGCCGGGACTAGCGCTCTCAATGAGCAGTTCTTC. Amino acid sequence: CASAGTSALNEQFF.